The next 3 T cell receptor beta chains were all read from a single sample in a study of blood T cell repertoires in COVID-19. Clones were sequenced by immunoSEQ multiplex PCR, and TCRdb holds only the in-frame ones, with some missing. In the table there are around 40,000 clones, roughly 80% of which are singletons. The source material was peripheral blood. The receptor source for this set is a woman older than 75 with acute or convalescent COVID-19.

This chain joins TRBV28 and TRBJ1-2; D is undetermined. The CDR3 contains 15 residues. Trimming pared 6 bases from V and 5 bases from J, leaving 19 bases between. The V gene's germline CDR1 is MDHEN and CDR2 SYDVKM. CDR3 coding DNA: TGTGCCAGCAGCTGGAGGACGGGGTTACGTTATGGCTACACCTTC. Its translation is CASSWRTGLRYGYTF.

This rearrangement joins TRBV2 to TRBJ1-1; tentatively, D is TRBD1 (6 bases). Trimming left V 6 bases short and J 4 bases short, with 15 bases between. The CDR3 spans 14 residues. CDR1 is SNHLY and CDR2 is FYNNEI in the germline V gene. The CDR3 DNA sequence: TGTGCCAGCAGGCAACAGGGTCCCCCCACTGAAGCTTTCTTT. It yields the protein CASRQQGPPTEAFF.

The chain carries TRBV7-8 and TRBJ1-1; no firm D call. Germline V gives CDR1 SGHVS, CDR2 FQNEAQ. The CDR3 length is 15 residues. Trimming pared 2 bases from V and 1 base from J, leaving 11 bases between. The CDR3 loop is CASSLRMGANTEAFF. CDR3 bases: TGTGCCAGCAGCTTAAGGATGGGCGCGAACACTGAAGCTTTCTTT.